This paragraph covers one TCR beta chain sequence. This clone's antigen is unknown. Nothing much larger sits one base from this clone, and base qualities are not available. The data are from a study of blood T cell repertoires in COVID-19 (TCRdb year 2020). Some background on the complete study: Collaborator samples came from the United States, Italy and Spain and covered acute and convalescent phases of COVID-19. The prospective study material was composed of cDNA or gDNA derived from T cells, B-cell-depleted T cells, or PBMCs. The dataset comprised deeply sampled blood TCRbeta repertoires from subjects exposed to, actively infected with, or recovered from COVID-19. The repertoires were released in a freely available public database intended as a resource for research on the immune response to SARS-CoV-2. The samples were drawn from the first 160 participants of the ongoing ImmuneRACE study and from 950 to 1,500 subjects provided by 6 global collaborators. Sample metadata almost always included a de-identified subject ID, COVID-19 status, age in years and sex. Where available, HLA class I and class II types were obtained from metadata supplied by the sample provider rather than from assay-based typing. Results the study describes overall, beyond this receptor: The amount of clinical and demographic metadata varied by source and participant and was provided uncurated.

The immunoSEQ Assay, a bias-controlled multiplex PCR, was used to amplify TCRbeta CDR3 regions from genomic DNA. Per the source publication's procedure: Nucleated cell counts per sample were estimated from amplification of reference gene primers within the assay. To quantify the absolute abundance of each unique TCRbeta CDR3 rearrangement, sequence reads were collapsed and filtered. For each sample, productive Simpson clonality was calculated by taking the square root of Simpson's diversity index across productive rearrangements. The source is immuneACCESS, and TCRdb retained only in-frame sequences with V and J called. Part of the clones is not carried over; for the studies checked, unresolved V genes explain less than half of this, and the remainder is unexplained. Clonal size and the V and J genes are those of that table, whereas D and trimming came from the DNA. This sample gives about 300,000 clones in total; around 84% of them show up just once. Of the sample, about 4.6% falls within the top ten clones.

Enrolling through a virtual design, the prospective study's participants ranged in age from roughly 18 to 89 years and lived across 24 United States geographic areas. In the prospective study, participants were assigned to cohorts based on the clinical history participants reported in a screening survey and a study questionnaire. Recovered participants in ImmuneRACE Cohort 3 were defined by two consecutive negative NP/OP PCR tests, clearance by a healthcare professional, or resolution of symptoms. In the prospective study, whole blood, serum and a nasopharyngeal or oropharyngeal swab were collected from each participant by mobile phlebotomists. Additional blood draws and questionnaires over an approximately two-month period could optionally be provided by prospective study participants. Before DNA extraction, prospective study blood samples were shipped either frozen or at room temperature. This receptor was obtained from a man aged 25-45 years who had recovered from COVID-19. Material: PBMCs or T cells enriched from blood (not recorded which).

The CDR3 protein is CASSQDSGQLMNTEAFF. Read as DNA, the sequence is TGTGCCAGCAGCCAAGATTCAGGACAGCTTATGAACACTGAAGCTTTCTTT. The sequence links TRBV14 to TRBJ1-1, and TRBD1 may be the D gene, going by 6 matching bases. Its CDR3 holds 17 amino acids, cysteine through phenylalanine. Kept here is only the CDR3 DNA, which spans 51 bases and is read in frame from base 1. Trimming at the junction amounts to 0 bases on V and 0 bases on J, and the germline ends lie 14 bases apart. The germline V gene encodes CDR1 SGHDN and CDR2 FVKESK.